This T cell receptor beta chain is from a study of cytotoxic CD8 clonotypes in ibrutinib-treated CLL. Study-wide points: Clonality rose at ibrutinib response, held steady in sustained remission, and fell toward baseline at progression. Clonality (at baseline) was higher than in age-matched healthy donors and tracked circulating CD8+ T-cell counts.

The CDR3 covers 15 residues. Sequencing used immunoSEQ multiplex PCR; TCRdb keeps in-frame clones, though not all of them. Here the sample spans about 300,000 clones, under 70% being singletons. This clone has a single count. Antigen unknown. Source: PBMCs, taken after 36 months of ibrutinib treatment. This receptor was identified in a human donor with chronic lymphocytic leukemia. The rearrangement joins TRBV21-1 to TRBJ2-4; the table's D call, TRBD2, was not checked against the DNA. TRBV21-1 is flagged as a pseudogene. The chain's CDR3 is CASSKGEGRLIIQYF. CDR3 coding DNA: TGTGCCAGCAGCAAAGGAGAGGGCAGGTTGATCATTCAGTACTTC.